This TCR beta chain is from a study of shared clonotypes between healthy human individuals (TCRdb year 2020). With regard to the full study: The cohort included three men and a couple of women between 18 and 49 years of age. Libraries were prepared and TCR repertoires were sequenced by different laboratories using diverse techniques, in order to increase sequencing depth and limit assay-specific biases. Between about 0.94 and 8.9 billion PBMCs per donor were obtained by leukapheresis. Blood TCR repertoires of several healthy adults were deeply sequenced to estimate repertoire size and the extent of clonotype sharing between individuals. The research as a whole found: Based on pairwise subsampling, the degree of clonotype sharing among donors was expected to be affected by sequencing depth. Sampling was limited to blood, and TCR repertoires in tissue likely differ from TCR repertoires in blood. The genetic and exposure-history diversity represented was limited by the small number of donors.

Regarding this clone: Its binding antigen is unknown. Per-base quality was not reported, and no clone a single base away is much larger than it.

Using the deep immunoSEQ assay, TCR CDR3 regions were amplified from genomic DNA by multiplex PCR. Extracted genomic DNA from each cell subset was distributed evenly across all wells of several immunoSEQ 96-well plates, and each plate was treated as a replicate. For unsorted PBMC, each replicate PCR was loaded with about 300 ng genomic DNA, equivalent to tens of thousands of T cell genomes. Unsorted PBMC genomic DNA was sequenced across ten immunoSEQ deep assay plates. Purified libraries were measured with a Qubit 3.0 fluorometer, size-checked on a Bioanalyzer 2100, and measured again with the KAPA Library Quantification kit. Every immunoSEQ 96-well plate was sequenced on a dedicated single-read 150-cycle Illumina NextSeq 550 flow cell. In the original analysis: The immunoSEQ output contained only junctional sequences without quality scores, so filtering could not match that applied to full-length reads. To assign V/J genes and CDR3, sequences were annotated using PyIR, a Python wrapper for IgBLAST v1.9, with IMGT germline references. Reads were filtered out if the reads had weak V/J assignments (E-value above 1e-6), no CDR3, stop codons, out-of-frame junctions, or ambiguous translated residues. A V3J clonotype was defined by an identical inferred V gene, J gene, and CDR3 amino acid sequence. The percentage overlap between two repertoires was calculated by dividing the number of shared unique clonotypes by the size of the smaller repertoire. Repertoire richness was assessed with RTK rarefaction, the Chao1 estimator, and Recon v2.1 estimates of unobserved clonotypes. The table comes from immuneACCESS by way of TCRdb, which keeps in-frame sequences with V and J called. Part of the clones is missing from these tables; in studies checked, under half for an unresolved V gene and the rest for unknown reasons. V and J calls and clone size follow that table, whereas D and trimming were derived from the DNA. For this sample there are fewer than 550,000 clones; nearly 80% appear just once. 9.5% to 15% of the sample goes to the ten largest clones.

Healthy HIV-negative adults with no recently reported acute infections or vaccinations were included as donors. All donors were Caucasian adults living in Nashville, Tennessee, USA. For unsorted samples, 90 million or so PBMCs were counted, and genomic DNA was extracted using the QIAamp DNA Blood Mini kit. Blood was obtained by leukapheresis, after which PBMCs were separated by Ficoll-Histopaque density gradient centrifugation and cryopreserved in liquid nitrogen vapor phase. Looking up the germline V gene yields CDR1 MDHEN and CDR2 SYDVKM. The CDR3, from cysteine to phenylalanine, totals 16 residues. The read is trimmed to its CDR3 DNA, 48 bases read in frame from base 1. V sheds 8 bases and J sheds 2 bases, leaving 19 bases between their ends.

The chain is encoded by TRBV28 joined to TRBJ1-5; TRBD1 is a weak D gene call, 5 bases matching. This clonotype originated in a woman aged 40-49 years in good health. Some clones in this sample may be carry-over from other donors' samples. The sample comprised PBMCs. Here is the DNA: TGTGCCAGCTTCAACAACTTCGAAGGGGGCAATCAGCCCCAGCATTTT. Its product reads: CASFNNFEGGNQPQHF.